This TCR beta chain was identified during a study of T cells after yellow fever vaccination. TCRdb processed the 5' RACE reads anew with MiXCR; each CDR3 protein has one entry. The sample consists of some 560,000 distinct CDR3 sequences, around a sixth of them appearing once. The CDR3 loop spans 14 amino acids. V lost 7 bases, J lost 0 bases, and 12 bases lay in between. Germline V CDR1 and CDR2: SGHAT, FQNNGV. This clonotype was observed a handful of times. This sample comprised PBMCs, obtained 5 days after the first yellow fever vaccination. The chain employs TRBV11-2 and TRBJ1-1; a weak D match, TRBD1 (6 bases). The clonotype comes from a man younger than 30 who received the YFV17D yellow fever vaccine. The CDR3 sequence is CASNQQGMNTEAFF. DNA of the CDR3: TGTGCCAGCAACCAACAGGGCATGAACACTGAAGCTTTCTTT. Variable domain in full (rest from reference TRBV11-2 and TRBJ1-1): EAGVAQSPRYKIIEKRQSVAFWCNPISGHATLYWYQQILGQGPKLLIQFQNNGVVDDSQLPKDRFSAERLKGVDSTLKIQPAKLEDSAVYLCASNQQGMNTEAFFGQGTRLTVV.